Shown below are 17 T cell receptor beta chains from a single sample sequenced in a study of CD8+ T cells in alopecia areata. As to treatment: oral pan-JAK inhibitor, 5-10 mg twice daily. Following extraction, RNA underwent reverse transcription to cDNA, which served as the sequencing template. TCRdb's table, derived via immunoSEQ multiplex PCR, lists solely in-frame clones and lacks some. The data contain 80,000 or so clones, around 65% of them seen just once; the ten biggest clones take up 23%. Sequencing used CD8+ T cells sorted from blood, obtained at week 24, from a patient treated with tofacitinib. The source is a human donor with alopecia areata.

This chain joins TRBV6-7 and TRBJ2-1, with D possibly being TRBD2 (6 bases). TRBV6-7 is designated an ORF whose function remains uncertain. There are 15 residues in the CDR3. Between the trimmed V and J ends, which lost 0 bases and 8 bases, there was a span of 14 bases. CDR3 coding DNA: TGTGCCAGCAGTTACTCGGGCGGGATATCCGATGAGCAGTTCTTC. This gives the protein CASSYSGGISDEQFF.

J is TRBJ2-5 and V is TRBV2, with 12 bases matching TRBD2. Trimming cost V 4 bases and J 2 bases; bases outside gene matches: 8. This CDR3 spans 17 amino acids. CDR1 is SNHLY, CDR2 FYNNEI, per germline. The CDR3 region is CASSGRLAGVSQETQYF. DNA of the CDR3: TGTGCCAGCAGTGGAAGACTAGCGGGAGTGTCTCAAGAGACCCAGTACTTC. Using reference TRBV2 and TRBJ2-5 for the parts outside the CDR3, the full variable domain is EPEVTQTPSHQVTQMGQEVILRCVPISNHLYFYWYRQILGQKVEFLVSFYNNEISEKSEIFDDQFSVERPDGSNFTLKIRSTKLEDSAMYFCASSGRLAGVSQETQYFGPGTRLLVL.

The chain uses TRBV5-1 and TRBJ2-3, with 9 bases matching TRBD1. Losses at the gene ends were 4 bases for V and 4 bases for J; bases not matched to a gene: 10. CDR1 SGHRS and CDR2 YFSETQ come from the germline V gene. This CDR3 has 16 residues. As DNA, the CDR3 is TGCGCCAGCAGCCTGGGACAGGGACCTTTCGCAGATACGCAGTATTTT. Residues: CASSLGQGPFADTQYF.

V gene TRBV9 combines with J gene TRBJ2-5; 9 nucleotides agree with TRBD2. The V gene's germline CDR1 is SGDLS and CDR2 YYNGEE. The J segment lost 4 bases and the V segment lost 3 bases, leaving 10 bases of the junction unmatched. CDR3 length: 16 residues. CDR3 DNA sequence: TGTGCCAGCAGCGCACATAGCGGGGGCGGTGTAGAGACCCAGTACTTC. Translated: CASSAHSGGGVETQYF.

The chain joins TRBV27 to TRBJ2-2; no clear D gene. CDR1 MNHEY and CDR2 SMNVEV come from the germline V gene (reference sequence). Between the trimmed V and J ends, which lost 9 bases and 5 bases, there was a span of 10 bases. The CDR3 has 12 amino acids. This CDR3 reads CASKPWTGELFF. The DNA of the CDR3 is TGTGCCAGTAAACCCTGGACCGGGGAGCTGTTTTTT.

The CDR3 loop is CASSPTTGDGGLDTQYF. The CDR3 DNA follows: TGCGCCAGCAGCCCGACGACAGGGGATGGCGGATTGGATACGCAGTATTTT. J is TRBJ2-3 and V is TRBV4-3; TRBD1 matches 8 bases. V was clipped by 4 bases and J by 6 bases; unmatched bases: 15. The CDR3 totals 17 residues. The germline gives CDR1 LGHNA, CDR2 YSLEER.

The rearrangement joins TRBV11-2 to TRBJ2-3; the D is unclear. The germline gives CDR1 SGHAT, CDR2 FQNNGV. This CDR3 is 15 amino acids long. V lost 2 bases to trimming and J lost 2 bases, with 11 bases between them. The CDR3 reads CASSLYGWDTDTQYF. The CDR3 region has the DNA TGTGCCAGCAGCTTATACGGGTGGGACACAGATACGCAGTATTTT.

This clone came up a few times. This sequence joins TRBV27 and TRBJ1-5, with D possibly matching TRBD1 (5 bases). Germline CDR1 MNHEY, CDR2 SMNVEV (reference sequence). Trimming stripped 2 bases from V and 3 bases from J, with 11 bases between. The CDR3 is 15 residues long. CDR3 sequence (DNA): TGTGCCAGCAGTTTACGTGGGGGACTCAATCAGCCCCAGCATTTT. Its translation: CASSLRGGLNQPQHF.

The CDR3 region has the DNA TGCGCCAGCAGCCAGGACCAACTAGCGCTCAGCTACGAGCAGTACTTC. This translates into CASSQDQLALSYEQYF. The rearrangement uses TRBV4-1 and TRBJ2-7; 7 nucleotides match TRBD2. This CDR3 is built from 16 residues. CDR1 and CDR2 (germline): MGHRA, YSYEKL. V lost 3 bases and J lost 3; bases outside the gene matches: 11.

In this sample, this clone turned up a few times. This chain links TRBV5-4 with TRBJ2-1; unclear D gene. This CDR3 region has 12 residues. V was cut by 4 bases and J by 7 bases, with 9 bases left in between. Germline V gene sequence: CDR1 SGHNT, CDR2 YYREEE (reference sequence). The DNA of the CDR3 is TGTGCCAGCAGCCTGTATTGGAATGAGCAGTTCTTC. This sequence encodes CASSLYWNEQFF. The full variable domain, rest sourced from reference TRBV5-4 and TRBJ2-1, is ETGVTQSPTHLIKTRGQQVTLRCSSQSGHNTVSWYQQALGQGPQFIFQYYREEENGRGNFPPRFSGLQFPNYSSELNVNALELDDSALYLCASSLYWNEQFFGPGTRLTVL.

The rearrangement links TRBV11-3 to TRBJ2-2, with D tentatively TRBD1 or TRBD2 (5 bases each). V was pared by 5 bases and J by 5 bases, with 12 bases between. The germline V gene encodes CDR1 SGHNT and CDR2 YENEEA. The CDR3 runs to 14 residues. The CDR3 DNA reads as TGTGCCAGCAGCCTTTGGGACGATACCGGGGAGCTGTTTTTT. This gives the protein CASSLWDDTGELFF.

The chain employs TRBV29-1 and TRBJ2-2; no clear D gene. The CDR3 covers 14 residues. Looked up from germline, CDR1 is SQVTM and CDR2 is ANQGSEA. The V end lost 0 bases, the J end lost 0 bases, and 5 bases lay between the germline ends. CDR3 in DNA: TGCAGCGTTGAAGATTGGACGAACACCGGGGAGCTGTTTTTT. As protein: CSVEDWTNTGELFF.

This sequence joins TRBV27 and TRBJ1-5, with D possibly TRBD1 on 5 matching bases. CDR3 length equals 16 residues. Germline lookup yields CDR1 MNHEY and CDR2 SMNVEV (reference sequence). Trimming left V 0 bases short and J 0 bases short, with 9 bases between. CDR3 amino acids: CASSLSGGHSNQPQHF. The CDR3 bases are TGTGCCAGCAGTTTATCTGGCGGACATAGCAATCAGCCCCAGCATTTT.

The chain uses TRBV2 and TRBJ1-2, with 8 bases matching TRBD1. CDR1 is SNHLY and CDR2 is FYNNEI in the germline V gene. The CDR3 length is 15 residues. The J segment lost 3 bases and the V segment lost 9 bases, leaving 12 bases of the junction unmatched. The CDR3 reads CASALKGQEDYGYTF. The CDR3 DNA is TGTGCCAGTGCCCTAAAGGGACAGGAGGACTATGGCTACACCTTC.

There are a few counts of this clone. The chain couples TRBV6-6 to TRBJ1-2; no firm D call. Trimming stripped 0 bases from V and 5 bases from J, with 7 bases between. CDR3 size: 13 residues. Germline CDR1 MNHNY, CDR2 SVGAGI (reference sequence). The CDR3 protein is CASSYSIAYGYTF. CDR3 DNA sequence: TGTGCCAGCAGTTACTCTATAGCTTATGGCTACACCTTC.

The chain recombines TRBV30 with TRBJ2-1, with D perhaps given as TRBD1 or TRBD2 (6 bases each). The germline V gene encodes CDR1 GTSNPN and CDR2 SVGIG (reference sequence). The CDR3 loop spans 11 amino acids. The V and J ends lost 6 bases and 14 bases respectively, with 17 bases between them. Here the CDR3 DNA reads TGTGCCTGTCTATCGGGGGCTAGCGAGTTCTTC. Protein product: CACLSGASEFF.

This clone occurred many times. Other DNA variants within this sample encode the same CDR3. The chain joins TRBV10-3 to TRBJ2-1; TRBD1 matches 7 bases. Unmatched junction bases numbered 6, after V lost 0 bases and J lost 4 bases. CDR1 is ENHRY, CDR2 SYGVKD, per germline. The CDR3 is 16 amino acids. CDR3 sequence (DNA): TGTGCCATCAGTGAGTCAGGACAGGCAGTTTACAATGAGCAGTTCTTC. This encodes CAISESGQAVYNEQFF.